This TCR beta chain was observed in a study of shared clonotypes between healthy human individuals. Trimming left V 3 bases short and J 0 bases short, with 4 bases between. The germline gives CDR1 KGHSH, CDR2 LQKENI. This CDR3 has 13 residues. The protocol was immunoSEQ multiplex PCR, while the TCRdb copy is restricted to in-frame clones and leaves out a portion. The sample lists about 560,000 clones; around 80% were seen once. For this clone: Other DNA sequences of this sample code for an identical CDR3.

This clonotype was sampled from a woman aged 40 to 50 in good health. Some clones in this sample may be carry-over from other donors' samples. The sequenced material came from PBMCs. The rearrangement uses TRBV18 and TRBJ2-3; D is ambiguous. CDR3: CASSPPSTDTQYF. For the CDR3, the DNA is TGTGCCAGCTCACCCCCCAGCACAGATACGCAGTATTTT.